The 19 T cell receptor beta chains listed next were all sequenced from one sample in a study of T-cell reconstitution after alpha-beta-depleted transplantation in children. Researchers prepared the TCRbeta library using unique molecular identifiers, the study reports. TCRdb re-called the PCR reads with MiXCR, one entry per CDR3 protein. The sample holds about 440,000 distinct CDR3 sequences, over 40% seen once. The sequencing here drew on PBMCs, taken before TCRalphabeta/CD19-depleted stem cell transplant. These receptors were taken from a girl aged 2-10 years with aplastic anemia, due to receive a stem cell transplant.

This chain uses TRBV11-2 with TRBJ1-1; TRBD1 matches 7 bases. The CDR3 is 16 amino acids. V lost 5 bases to trimming and J lost 1 base; unmatched junction nucleotides: 10. Per the germline V gene, CDR1 is SGHAT and CDR2 is FQNNGV. CDR3 sequence: CASSRRDSWENTEAFF. The CDR3 DNA reads as TGTGCCAGCAGCCGACGGGACAGCTGGGAGAACACTGAAGCTTTCTTT.

This sequence joins TRBV27 and TRBJ1-5; D is ambiguous. The V end was cut by 2 bases, the J end by 0 bases, with 11 bases between. The CDR3 extends over 16 amino acids. Looked up from germline, CDR1 is MNHEY and CDR2 is SMNVEV (reference sequence). In DNA, the CDR3 is TGTGCCAGCAGTTTACACCCGTCGTATAGCAATCAGCCCCAGCATTTT. The encoded protein is CASSLHPSYSNQPQHF.

J is TRBJ1-5 and V is TRBV20-1; 8 nucleotides agree with TRBD1. The CDR3 runs to 16 residues. CDR1 and CDR2 from the germline V gene are DFQATT and SNEGSKA (reference sequence). With 1 base clipped from V and 6 bases from J, the junction kept 11 bases outside the gene matches. CDR3 loop: CSARGARDRPGQPQHF. The CDR3 DNA reads TGCAGTGCTAGAGGAGCTCGGGACAGGCCAGGTCAGCCCCAGCATTTT.

This clonotype was seen a handful of times. The gene calls are TRBV5-1 and TRBJ2-7; D is unresolved. The V gene's germline CDR1 is SGHRS and CDR2 YFSETQ. V was clipped by 6 bases and J by 4 bases, with 8 bases between them. CDR3 length: 11 residues. CDR3 nucleotide sequence: TGCGCCAGCAAGGGAATTTACGAGCAGTACTTC. This encodes CASKGIYEQYF.

This clonotype was seen ten or more times. The rearrangement uses TRBV7-9 and TRBJ1-1; 9 nucleotides match TRBD1. The CDR3 has 16 amino acids. Germline CDR1 is SEHNR and CDR2 is FQNEAQ (reference sequence). The J segment lost 3 bases and the V segment lost 5 bases, leaving 10 bases of the junction unmatched. CDR3 DNA sequence: TGTGCCAGCAGCGACCGGGACAGGGTCCGCGACACTGAAGCTTTCTTT. It codes for CASSDRDRVRDTEAFF.

This clonotype was counted a single time. At one of its ends the junction is not consistent with the germline gene, which may arise from a read error. The rearrangement links TRBV5-1 to TRBJ2-1, with D perhaps TRBD2 (5 bases). Per the germline V gene, CDR1 is SGHRS and CDR2 is YFSETQ. The CDR3 covers 14 residues. Here the CDR3 reads CASSLGTPYNELFF. For the CDR3, the DNA is TGCGCCAGCAGCTTGGGGACTCCTTACAATGAGCTGTTCTTC.

This chain uses TRBV9 with TRBJ2-2, with D hard to call. The CDR3 is 13 residues long. CDR1 is SGDLS and CDR2 is YYNGEE in the germline V gene. The V and J ends lost 2 bases and 2 bases respectively, with 4 bases between them. The CDR3 sequence is CASSVYNTGELFF. The CDR3 nucleotides are TGTGCCAGCAGCGTCTATAACACCGGGGAGCTGTTTTTT.

The V gene is TRBV6-5, the J gene TRBJ2-7, with 7 positions matching TRBD1. J was trimmed by 5 bases and V by 2 bases; bases with no gene match: 9. Germline loops: CDR1 MNHEY, CDR2 SVGAGI. The CDR3 sequence is 15 residues long. The DNA of the CDR3 is TGTGCCAGCAGTTACCCACGGACAGGCACCCACGAGCAGTACTTC. Its protein product is CASSYPRTGTHEQYF.

Here the CDR3 DNA reads TGTGCCAGCAGTTTAACGGCCGACACCGGGGAGCTGTTTTTT. Its translation is CASSLTADTGELFF. This chain links TRBV12-3 or TRBV12-4 with TRBJ2-2; D is uncertain. The CDR3 length is 14 residues. Trimming removed 2 bases at V and 3 bases at J, with 7 bases between.

This clonotype was detected a few times. V usage is TRBV7-2 and J usage is TRBJ2-2; D possibly corresponds to TRBD2 (6 bases). Germline V gene data show CDR1 as SGHTA and CDR2 as FQGNSA. The CDR3 consists of 14 residues. V was pared by 6 bases and J by 7 bases, with 15 bases between. The CDR3 region has the DNA TGTGCCAGCAGAGGCGGGGCAAGGTTCGGGGAGCTGTTTTTT. Amino acid sequence: CASRGGARFGELFF. Drawing the rest from reference TRBV7-2 and TRBJ2-2, the complete variable domain is GAGVSQSPSNKVTEKGKDVELRCDPISGHTALYWYRQSLGQGLEFLIYFQGNSAPDKSGLPSDRFSAERTGGSVSTLTIQRTQQEDSAVYLCASRGGARFGELFFGEGSRLTVL.

The chain employs TRBV12-3 or TRBV12-4 and TRBJ2-1, with 9 bases identical to TRBD2. V dropped 8 bases and J dropped 13; count of bases not matched to a gene: 6. This CDR3 is built from 11 residues. The CDR3 here is CASGPGTSQFF. The CDR3 bases are TGTGCCAGCGGTCCTGGGACTAGCCAGTTCTTC.

The gene calls are TRBV11-2 and TRBJ1-2; D call uncertain. V lost 2 bases, J lost 4 bases, and 17 bases lay in between. Germline V CDR1 and CDR2: SGHAT, FQNNGV. There are 16 residues in the CDR3. The CDR3 bases are TGTGCCAGCAGCTTAATCGGCGGCAGACCGTTCTATGGCTACACCTTC. It specifies CASSLIGGRPFYGYTF.

This clonotype was seen many times. The rearrangement links TRBV3-1 to TRBJ2-1; 7 nucleotides align to TRBD2. From germline, CDR1 is LGHDT and CDR2 YNNKEL (reference sequence). V lost 3 bases to trimming and J lost 6 bases; unmatched junction nucleotides: 14. This CDR3 is 17 amino acids long. CDR3 bases: TGTGCCAGCAGCCACCCCACAAGACTAGCCAGAGGCAATGAGCAGTTCTTC. Its translation: CASSHPTRLARGNEQFF.

The J gene is TRBJ1-1, the V gene TRBV5-1; 9 nucleotides agree with TRBD1. V shed 5 bases and J 0 bases; nucleotides not matched to a gene: 8. Germline CDR1 SGHRS, CDR2 YFSETQ. The CDR3 is 16 residues long. CDR3 protein: CASSPRQGVMNTEAFF. DNA of the CDR3: TGCGCCAGCAGTCCCCGACAGGGGGTGATGAACACTGAAGCTTTCTTT.

The chain uses TRBV7-2 and TRBJ2-7; D call uncertain. The CDR3 is 13 residues long. The germline V gene encodes CDR1 SGHTA and CDR2 FQGNSA. Deletions cut 3 bases from V and 2 bases from J, with 8 bases between. DNA for the CDR3: TGTGCCAGCAGCTTGACCCCCACCTACGAGCAGTACTTC. Its protein product is CASSLTPTYEQYF.

This clonotype was detected only a few times. V and J are TRBV13 and TRBJ2-7, with a tentative D call TRBD2 (6 bases). The germline gives CDR1 PRHDT, CDR2 FYEKMQ (reference sequence). The germline V and J ends were trimmed by 1 base and 7 bases, with 11 bases remaining between them. This CDR3 has 13 residues. The CDR3 is CASSLEGAGEQYF. The CDR3 DNA is TGTGCCAGCAGCTTAGAGGGAGCGGGTGAGCAGTACTTC.

This clonotype was picked up a small number of times. CDR3 DNA: TGCGCCAGCAGCTCGACTACGGCCTTCAATGAGCAGTTCTTC. Its translation: CASSSTTAFNEQFF. The genes are TRBV5-1 and TRBJ2-1, with D perhaps matching TRBD2 (5 bases). Germline values: CDR1 SGHRS, CDR2 YFSETQ. The CDR3 spans 14 residues. The germline V and J ends were trimmed by 3 bases and 6 bases, with 13 bases remaining between them.

This chain joins TRBV12-5 and TRBJ2-1; D ambiguous. This CDR3 has 16 residues. V was clipped by 0 bases and J by 7 bases, with 16 bases between them. Germline V lookup: CDR1 LGHNT, CDR2 FRNRAP. The CDR3 sequence: CASGLVTSEASNEQFF. The CDR3 DNA reads TGTGCTAGTGGTTTGGTTACGTCAGAAGCTAGTAATGAGCAGTTCTTC.

The chain is built from TRBV4-2 and TRBJ2-1; D possibly matches TRBD1 or TRBD2 (6 bases each). Germline CDR1 reads LGHNA; CDR2 reads YNFKEQ. The V end was cut by 4 bases, the J end by 9 bases, with 19 bases between. CDR3 length: 15 residues. This CDR3 is CASSREGGSGTEQFF. The CDR3 DNA follows: TGTGCCAGCAGCCGAGAAGGGGGTAGCGGCACTGAGCAGTTCTTC.